The clone carrying this T cell receptor beta chain occurred a few times. In the study's own analysis: Estimates of nucleated cell counts were drawn from the amplification of reference gene primers. The table came from immunoSEQ multiplex PCR; TCRdb's copy has only in-frame clones and leaves some out. From that table come the V and J calls and clone size; the DNA was used to work out D and trimming. The sample yields more than 150,000 clones, roughly 90% seen once. The sample originates from a study of blood T cell repertoires in COVID-19. Study background: Some COVID-19 samples were acute and others convalescent; all came from the United States, Italy and Spain.

Germline V lookup: CDR1 SGHTA, CDR2 FQGNSA. The germline V and J ends were trimmed by 5 bases and 7 bases, with 24 bases remaining between them. There are 17 residues in the CDR3. The sequencing sample was made of peripheral blood. The sequence came from a man aged 70 or older with active or convalescent COVID-19. This sequence joins TRBV7-2 and TRBJ1-5; maybe TRBD1 (5 bases). CDR3 in DNA: TGTGCCAGCAGCCCCCCCCGGGGGGGAGGTCGCATGCAGCCCCAGCATTTT. It encodes CASSPPRGGGRMQPQHF.